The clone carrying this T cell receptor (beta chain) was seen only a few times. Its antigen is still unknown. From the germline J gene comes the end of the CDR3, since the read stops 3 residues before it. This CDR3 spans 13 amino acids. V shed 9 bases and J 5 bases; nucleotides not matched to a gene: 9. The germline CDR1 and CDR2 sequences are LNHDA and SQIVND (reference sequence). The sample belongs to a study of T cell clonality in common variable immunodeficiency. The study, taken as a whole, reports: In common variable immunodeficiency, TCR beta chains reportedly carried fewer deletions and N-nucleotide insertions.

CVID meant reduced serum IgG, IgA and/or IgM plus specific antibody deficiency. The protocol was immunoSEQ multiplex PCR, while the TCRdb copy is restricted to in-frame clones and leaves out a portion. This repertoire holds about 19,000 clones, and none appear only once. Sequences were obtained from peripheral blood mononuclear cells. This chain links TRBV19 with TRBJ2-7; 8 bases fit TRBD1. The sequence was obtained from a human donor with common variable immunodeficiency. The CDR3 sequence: CASSSLTGDEQYF. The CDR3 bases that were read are TGTGCCAGCAGCTCCCTGACAGGGGACGAG.